This paragraph covers one T cell receptor beta chain sequence. Cohorts were determined from participant-reported clinical history. The entry originates in a study of blood T cell repertoires in COVID-19. Study details: Sample material is recorded as cDNA or gDNA derived from T cells, B-cell-depleted T cells, or PBMCs.

Libraries were prepared by immunoSEQ multiplex PCR; TCRdb keeps only in-frame clonotypes and omits some of them. The table records roughly 250,000 clones, about 91% of them present only once. This clonotype was sampled from a woman aged 40 to 50 with acute COVID-19. Specimen: PBMCs or T cells enriched from blood (not recorded which).

In DNA, the CDR3 is TGTGCCAGCAGCTCCTGGACTAGCGATGAGCAGTTCTTC. This gives the protein CASSSWTSDEQFF. The rearrangement uses TRBV7-2 and TRBJ2-1, with 9 nucleotides matching TRBD2. The J segment lost 8 bases and the V segment lost 4 bases, leaving 3 bases of the junction unmatched. Looked up from germline, CDR1 is SGHTA and CDR2 is FQGNSA. The CDR3 has 13 residues.